This T cell receptor beta chain was captured by sequencing in a study of lymphopenia after photon versus proton radiotherapy. Study-level results: After the lymphocyte nadir, photon-treated repertoires showed oligoclonal expansion, especially of CD8+ Temra cells.

This clone was counted only a few times. Its target is unknown. This CDR3 comprises 13 residues. Germline V gives CDR1 KGHSH, CDR2 LQKENI. V was shortened by 3 bases and J by 3 bases, with 6 bases between the two germline ends. Here immunoSEQ multiplex PCR was the method, and the copy in TCRdb shows in-frame clones only, minus some. The data contain roughly 63,000 clones, around 84% of them singletons. This clonotype was obtained from a man in his 60s with pancreatic cancer. The source was peripheral blood, collected from a patient treated with proton-based radiotherapy. The genes are TRBV18 and TRBJ1-5; TRBD1 might be the D (5 bases). CDR3 sequence reads: CASSPGTNQPQHF. Written as DNA, the CDR3 is TGTGCCAGCTCACCCGGGACCAATCAGCCCCAGCATTTT. Full variable domain (remainder filled in from reference TRBV18 and TRBJ1-5): NAGVMQNPRHLVRRRGQEARLRCSPMKGHSHVYWYRQLPEEGLKFMVYLQKENIIDESGMPKERFSAEFPKEGPSILRIQQVVRGDSAAYFCASSPGTNQPQHFGDGTRLSIL.